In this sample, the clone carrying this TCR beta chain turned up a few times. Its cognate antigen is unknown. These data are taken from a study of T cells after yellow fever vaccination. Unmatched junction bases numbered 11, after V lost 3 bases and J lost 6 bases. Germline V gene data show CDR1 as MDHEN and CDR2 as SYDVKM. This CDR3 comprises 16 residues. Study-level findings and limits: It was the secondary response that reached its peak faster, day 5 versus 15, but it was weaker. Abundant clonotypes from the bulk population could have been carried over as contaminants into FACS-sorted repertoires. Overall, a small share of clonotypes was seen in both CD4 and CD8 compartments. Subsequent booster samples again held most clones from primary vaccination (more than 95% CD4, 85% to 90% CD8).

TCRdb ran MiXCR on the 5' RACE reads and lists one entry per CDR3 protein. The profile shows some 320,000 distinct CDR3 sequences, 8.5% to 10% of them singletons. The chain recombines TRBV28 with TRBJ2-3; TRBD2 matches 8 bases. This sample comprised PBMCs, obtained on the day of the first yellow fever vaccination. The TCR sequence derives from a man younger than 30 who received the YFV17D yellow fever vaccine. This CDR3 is CASSFRFRGGMDTQYF. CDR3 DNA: TGTGCCAGCAGTTTCCGGTTTCGGGGGGGAATGGATACGCAGTATTTT.